A single sample gave rise to the 32 T cell receptor beta chains below, sequenced in a study of cytomegalovirus exposure and HLA in healthy donors. PCR was performed using 60 Vbeta and 13 Jbeta primers. Measured with immunoSEQ multiplex PCR; TCRdb has only the in-frame clones, and not every one. There are roughly 150,000 clones in the sample; roughly 73% occur only once, and around 11% lies in the top ten. Sequences were obtained from PBMCs. The receptors were sampled from a man aged 18 to 29 in good health and CMV-seropositive.

About this clone itself: Other DNA variants within this sample encode the same CDR3. The rearrangement joins TRBV11-3 to TRBJ2-7; 7 nucleotides align to TRBD1. The ends lost 4 bases at V and 6 bases at J; junction bases unmatched: 0. CDR1 is SGHNT, CDR2 YENEEA, per germline. This CDR3 comprises 11 residues. CDR3 DNA sequence: TGTGCCAGCAGCTCAGGGGGCGAGCAGTACTTC. Encoded protein: CASSSGGEQYF.

This clone was seen more than once but under ten times. V and J are TRBV6-5 and TRBJ2-1, with 11 bases fitting TRBD2. Germline V gene lookup returns CDR1 MNHEY and CDR2 SVGAGI. V trimming: 6 bases; J trimming: 8 bases; junction bases outside the gene matches: 9. This CDR3 comprises 15 residues. CDR3 DNA sequence: TGTGCCAGCAGCCCCGGGACTAGCGGTCATTATGAGCAGTTCTTC. Protein sequence: CASSPGTSGHYEQFF.

There are a few counts of this clone. V and J are TRBV27 and TRBJ1-1, with TRBD1 identical over 7 bases. Trimming cost V 3 bases and J 3 bases; bases outside gene matches: 13. Germline V gene sequence: CDR1 MNHEY, CDR2 SMNVEV (reference sequence). This CDR3 has 17 residues. CDR3 sequence reads: CASSFTGDWVGDTEAFF. The CDR3 DNA reads TGTGCCAGCAGTTTCACAGGGGATTGGGTTGGGGACACTGAAGCTTTCTTT.

The chain is built from TRBV28 and TRBJ2-3; 8 bases line up with TRBD1. CDR3 length equals 15 residues. Germline V lookup: CDR1 MDHEN, CDR2 SYDVKM. V lost 7 bases to trimming and J lost 5 bases; unmatched junction nucleotides: 11. CDR3 coding DNA: TGTGCCAGCAAACGCGACAGGGGAGGTGGAGATACGCAGTATTTT. It specifies CASKRDRGGGDTQYF.

The J gene is TRBJ1-1, the V gene TRBV6-4; weak D call: TRBD1 (6 bases). There are 15 residues in the CDR3. The V end was cut by 3 bases, the J end by 7 bases, with 18 bases between. From germline, CDR1 is MRHNA and CDR2 SNTAGT. The CDR3, as DNA: TGTGCCAGCAGTGATTTCGGTAGGGGACAAGATGAAGCTTTCTTT. Residues: CASSDFGRGQDEAFF.

The CDR3 loop is CASSRTQGYEQYF. CDR3 nucleotide sequence: TGTGCCAGCAGTCGCACACAGGGCTACGAGCAGTACTTC. The genes are TRBV27 and TRBJ2-7, with D maybe TRBD1 (6 bases). CDR1 and CDR2 from the germline V gene are MNHEY and SMNVEV (reference sequence). The CDR3 runs to 13 residues. Trimming removed 5 bases at V and 3 bases at J, with 11 bases between.

Note on this clone: A junction end diverges from the germline sequence, so it may reflect a read error. This chain uses TRBV19 with TRBJ2-4; no clear D gene. This CDR3 has 15 residues. Germline V gene sequence: CDR1 LNHDA, CDR2 SQIVND (reference sequence). The CDR3 region is CSSSKEGVAKNIQYF. The CDR3 DNA is TGTTCCAGTAGTAAGGAAGGAGTAGCCAAAAACATTCAGTACTTC.

This chain links TRBV6-5 with TRBJ1-6, with TRBD1 identical over 8 bases. The CDR3 has 15 residues. V lost 6 bases, J lost 7 bases, and 8 bases stayed unmatched. Per the germline V gene, CDR1 is MNHEY and CDR2 is SVGAGI. CDR3 bases: TGTGCCAGCAGGGCCGGACAGGGATCAAATTCACCCCTCCACTTT. This codes for CASRAGQGSNSPLHF.

This chain connects TRBV2 to TRBJ2-5; 10 bases agree with TRBD2. This CDR3 has 16 amino acids. Trimming cost V 6 bases and J 5 bases; bases outside gene matches: 12. Germline loops: CDR1 SNHLY, CDR2 FYNNEI. CDR3 amino acids: CASSRLLAGVGETQYF. The CDR3 DNA sequence: TGTGCCAGCAGCCGACTCCTAGCGGGAGTTGGGGAGACCCAGTACTTC.

This clone came up once. The chain is built from TRBV19 and TRBJ1-4; 7 bases map to TRBD1. The CDR3 covers 13 residues. Germline V gene lookup returns CDR1 LNHDA and CDR2 SQIVND (reference sequence). Trimming took 9 bases from V and 4 from J; bases not matched to a gene: 5. In DNA, the CDR3 is TGTGCCAGCCGGGACAGCCATAATGAAAAACTGTTTTTT. It is translated as CASRDSHNEKLFF.

The V gene is TRBV7-2, the J gene TRBJ2-5, with TRBD2 identical over 7 bases. Looked up from germline, CDR1 is SGHTA and CDR2 is FQGNSA. The CDR3 extends over 16 amino acids. The junction had 9 bases not matched to a gene; V was cut back by 0 bases and J by 5 bases. Here the CDR3 DNA reads TGTGCCAGCAGCTTAGCGCCGGGGGGAGCGAAGGAGACCCAGTACTTC. It translates to CASSLAPGGAKETQYF.

The chain has TRBV4-2 and TRBJ2-3, with 11 bases aligning to TRBD2. Germline V CDR1 and CDR2: LGHNA, YNFKEQ. This CDR3 has 14 residues. Germline trimming cut 3 bases from V and 4 bases from J; bases unmatched to any gene: 0. In DNA form, the CDR3 reads TGTGCCAGCAGCCAGGGACTAGCGGCAGATACGCAGTATTTT. This translates into CASSQGLAADTQYF.

This clone has only a few counts. The chain recombines TRBV4-1 with TRBJ1-2; D possibly corresponds to TRBD1 (5 bases). The CDR3 loop spans 16 amino acids. V lost 3 bases, J lost 3 bases, and 17 bases lay in between. Germline-derived CDR1 and CDR2 are MGHRA and YSYEKL. The CDR3 nucleotides are TGCGCCAGCAGCCAGATCGCTCCGGGGGTTGACTATGGCTACACCTTC. It yields the protein CASSQIAPGVDYGYTF.

The chain combines TRBV7-6 with TRBJ2-2; weak D call: TRBD2 (7 bases). Germline V gene sequence: CDR1 SGHVS, CDR2 FNYEAQ. The CDR3 loop spans 13 amino acids. The ends were cut back, 7 bases at V and 4 bases at J, with 10 bases in the middle. The CDR3 DNA follows: TGTGCCAGCAAGGGGGGGAGCACCGGGGAGCTGTTTTTT. Translation gives CASKGGSTGELFF.

By proportion, this clone is large. The chain has TRBV10-2 and TRBJ2-7, with TRBD1 matching over 8 bases. V was pared by 0 bases and J by 2 bases, with 6 bases of the junction left unmatched. The CDR3 runs 16 residues. The germline CDR1 and CDR2 sequences are WSHSY and SAAADI. This CDR3 is CASSESAGTGTYEQYF. In nucleotides, the CDR3 is TGCGCCAGCAGTGAGTCGGCCGGGACAGGCACCTACGAGCAGTACTTC.

In this sample, this clone turned up a few times. The genes are TRBV6-1 and TRBJ2-3, with 12 positions matching TRBD2. Germline CDR1 MNHNS, CDR2 SASEGT. Germline trimming cut 4 bases from V and 2 bases from J; bases unmatched to any gene: 7. This CDR3 is built from 17 residues. The CDR3 DNA reads TGTGCCAGCAGTGGGGGAACTAGCGGGAGGTACACAGATACGCAGTATTTT. Protein sequence: CASSGGTSGRYTDTQYF.

Only one count was recorded for this clone. The V call is TRBV5-6, the J call TRBJ2-5; 10 bases map to TRBD2. The end of the DNA aligns better with TRBJ2-7, so the J call may be wrong. In germline, CDR1 is SGHDT, CDR2 YYEEEE. The CDR3 runs to 16 residues. The chain's CDR3 is CASSFYIGLAGAEQYF. The CDR3 bases are TGTGCCAGCAGCTTTTATATCGGTCTAGCGGGGGCCGAGCAGTACTTC.

This clone has more than one count but fewer than ten. The V call is TRBV18, the J call TRBJ2-7; the D gene is possibly TRBD1 (6 bases). Trimming left V 9 bases short and J 4 bases short, with 16 bases between. Germline V CDR1 and CDR2: KGHSH, LQKENI. CDR3 size: 13 residues. The CDR3 is CASNRERQYEQYF. The CDR3 region has the DNA TGTGCCAGTAACAGGGAAAGACAGTACGAGCAGTACTTC.

The rearrangement joins TRBV11-2 to TRBJ1-1; D is undetermined. There are 14 residues in the CDR3. Trimming stripped 7 bases from V and 1 base from J, with 13 bases between. The germline V gene has CDR1 SGHAT and CDR2 FQNNGV. The CDR3 DNA sequence: TGTGCCAGCACCCTCCCGAACAAGAACACTGAAGCTTTCTTT. Translating gives CASTLPNKNTEAFF.

The chain combines TRBV14 with TRBJ2-7; 7 bases map to TRBD1. This CDR3 contains 14 residues. Germline V CDR1 and CDR2: SGHDN, FVKESK. Unmatched junction bases numbered 9, after V lost 4 bases and J lost 6 bases. The CDR3 DNA reads TGTGCCAGCAGCCGACAGGGCCGCTTAAGCGAGCAGTACTTC. It is translated as CASSRQGRLSEQYF. The entire variable domain, with the rest obtained from reference TRBV14 and TRBJ2-7, is as follows: EAGVTQFPSHSVIEKGQTVTLRCDPISGHDNLYWYRRVMGKEIKFLLHFVKESKQDESGMPNNRFLAERTGGTYSTLKVQPAELEDSGVYFCASSRQGRLSEQYFGPGTRLTVT.

The chain couples TRBV29-1 to TRBJ2-1, with 8 bases identical to TRBD1. J gave up 8 bases and V 4 bases, and 7 bases lay outside the gene matches. CDR1 is SQVTM and CDR2 is ANQGSEA in the germline V gene. This CDR3 is 13 amino acids long. The CDR3 coding sequence is TGCAGCGTTGTAGGACAGGGATTTGATGAGCAGTTCTTC. Its protein product is CSVVGQGFDEQFF.

The chain is built from TRBV2 and TRBJ1-1; 7 positions agree with TRBD1. Germline V lookup: CDR1 SNHLY, CDR2 FYNNEI. This CDR3 is 11 amino acids long. With 5 bases clipped from V and 8 bases from J, the junction kept 2 bases outside the gene matches. The CDR3, as DNA: TGTGCCAGCAGTCGACAGGGAGAAGCTTTCTTT. Its protein is CASSRQGEAFF.

This chain links TRBV7-8 with TRBJ1-3, with 8 positions matching TRBD1. The V and J ends lost 4 bases and 4 bases, in that order; junction bases with no gene match: 6. The CDR3 length is 15 residues. The germline V gene has CDR1 SGHVS and CDR2 FQNEAQ. Written as DNA, the CDR3 is TGTGCCAGCAGCTCCAGGGGGCCGGCGGGAAACACCATATATTTT. Protein sequence: CASSSRGPAGNTIYF.

The genes are TRBV2 and TRBJ2-7; no clear D gene. V dropped 8 bases and J dropped 2 bases, with 10 bases sitting between them. This CDR3 spans 12 amino acids. The germline CDR1 and CDR2 sequences are SNHLY and FYNNEI. CDR3 sequence: CASRGGTYEQYF. The CDR3 DNA sequence: TGTGCCAGCCGAGGCGGTACCTACGAGCAGTACTTC.

The rearrangement links TRBV7-2 to TRBJ1-2, with 7 bases that match TRBD1. The germline gives CDR1 SGHTA, CDR2 FQGNSA. V gave up 4 bases and J gave up 4 bases; unmatched junction bases: 9. This CDR3 has 15 amino acids. The CDR3 bases are TGTGCCAGCAGCTCCGGGACAGCAGAGGGCTATGGCTACACCTTC. Residues: CASSSGTAEGYGYTF.

The chain combines TRBV29-1 with TRBJ2-4; 8 bases are shared with TRBD2. Per germline, CDR1 SQVTM and CDR2 ANQGSEA. Trimming at V came to 1 base and at J to 10 bases, leaving 6 bases not matched to a gene. The CDR3 contains 13 residues. CDR3 loop: CSVEGTSQVIQYF. CDR3 DNA sequence: TGCAGCGTTGAAGGGACTAGCCAGGTGATTCAGTACTTC.

This clone was counted between two and nine times. This chain links TRBV27 with TRBJ2-2; TRBD1 matches 7 bases. V lost 6 bases, J lost 4 bases, and 5 bases stayed unmatched. The CDR3 is 14 amino acids. Germline V CDR1 and CDR2: MNHEY, SMNVEV (reference sequence). The chain's CDR3 is CASRGGLVTGELFF. The CDR3 coding sequence is TGTGCCAGCAGAGGGGGCTTGGTCACCGGGGAGCTGTTTTTT.

Here the CDR3 reads CASSSRPSGRETQYF. In DNA form, the CDR3 reads TGTGCCAGCAGTTCCCGGCCTAGCGGGAGAGAGACCCAGTACTTC. The chain couples TRBV27 to TRBJ2-5; 10 positions match TRBD2. Trimming at V came to 4 bases and at J to 4 bases, leaving 6 bases not matched to a gene. This CDR3 is 15 amino acids long. From germline, CDR1 is MNHEY and CDR2 SMNVEV (reference sequence).

The V and J genes are TRBV7-2 and TRBJ1-4; D possibly corresponds to TRBD1 (6 bases). The germline V gene encodes CDR1 SGHTA and CDR2 FQGNSA. This CDR3 has 16 residues. V gave up 5 bases and J gave up 10 bases, with 23 bases separating them. Here the CDR3 DNA reads TGTGCCAGCAGCCTGCTCGGGGATAACAGGGTGGGAAAACTGTTTTTT. Residues: CASSLLGDNRVGKLFF.

The CDR3 DNA is TGCGCCAGCAACCCCCTAGCGGGAGGGCCGGGGGAGCAGTTCTTC. This encodes CASNPLAGGPGEQFF. The genes are TRBV5-1 and TRBJ2-1, with 12 bases that match TRBD2. Germline trimming cut 6 bases from V and 10 bases from J; bases unmatched to any gene: 11. This CDR3 spans 15 amino acids. Per the germline V gene, CDR1 is SGHRS and CDR2 is YFSETQ. The complete variable domain, with remaining parts taken from reference TRBV5-1 and TRBJ2-1, reads KAGVTQTPRYLIKTRGQQVTLSCSPISGHRSVSWYQQTPGQGLQFLFEYFSETQRNKGNFPGRFSGRQFSNSRSEMNVSTLELGDSALYLCASNPLAGGPGEQFFGPGTRLTVL.

V gene TRBV6-5 combines with J gene TRBJ2-7; 7 nucleotides agree with TRBD2. With 2 bases clipped from V and 4 bases from J, the junction kept 5 bases outside the gene matches. The V gene's germline CDR1 is MNHEY and CDR2 SVGAGI. CDR3 length equals 14 residues. The CDR3, as DNA: TGTGCCAGCAGTTACGATGCTAGCGGATACGAGCAGTACTTC. This translates into CASSYDASGYEQYF.

The chain couples TRBV7-3 to TRBJ2-1, with D unresolved. CDR3 length: 15 amino acids. Germline V gene data show CDR1 as SGHTA and CDR2 as FQGTGA. Between the trimmed V and J ends, which lost 0 bases and 5 bases, there was a span of 11 bases. The CDR3 sequence is CASSLTGNTNNEQFF. In DNA form, the CDR3 reads TGTGCCAGCAGCTTAACGGGCAACACCAACAATGAGCAGTTCTTC.